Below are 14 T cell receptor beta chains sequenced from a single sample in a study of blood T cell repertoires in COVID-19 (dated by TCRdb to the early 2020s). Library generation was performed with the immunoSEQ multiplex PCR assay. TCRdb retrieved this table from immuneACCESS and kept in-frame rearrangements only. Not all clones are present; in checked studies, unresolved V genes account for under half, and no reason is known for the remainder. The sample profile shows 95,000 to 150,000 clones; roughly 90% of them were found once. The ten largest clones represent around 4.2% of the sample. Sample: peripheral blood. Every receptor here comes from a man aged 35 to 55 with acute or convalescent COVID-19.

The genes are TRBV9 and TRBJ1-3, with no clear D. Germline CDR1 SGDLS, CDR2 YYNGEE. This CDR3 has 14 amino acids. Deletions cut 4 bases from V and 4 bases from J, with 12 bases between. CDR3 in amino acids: CASSPEDWGNTIYF. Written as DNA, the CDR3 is TGTGCCAGCAGCCCCGAAGACTGGGGAAACACCATATATTTT.

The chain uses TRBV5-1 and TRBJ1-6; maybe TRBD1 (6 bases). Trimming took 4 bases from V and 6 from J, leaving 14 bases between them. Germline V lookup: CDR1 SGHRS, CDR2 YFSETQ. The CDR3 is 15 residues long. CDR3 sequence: CASSPSQGGNSPLHF. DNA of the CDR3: TGCGCCAGCAGCCCATCACAGGGTGGTAATTCACCCCTCCACTTT.

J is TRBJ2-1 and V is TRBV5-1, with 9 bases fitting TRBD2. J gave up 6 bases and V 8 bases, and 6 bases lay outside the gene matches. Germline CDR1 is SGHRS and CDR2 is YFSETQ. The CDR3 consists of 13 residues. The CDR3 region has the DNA TGCGCCAGTACGGCGACTAGCGGCAATGAGCAGTTCTTC. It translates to CASTATSGNEQFF.

The CDR3, as DNA: TGTGCCAGCAGCGTAGCGACTAGCGGTAACACCGGGGAGCTGTTTTTT. This codes for CASSVATSGNTGELFF. V is TRBV11-3 and J is TRBJ2-2; TRBD2 matches at 9 bases. Per the germline V gene, CDR1 is SGHNT and CDR2 is YENEEA. The CDR3 is 16 amino acids. Losses at the gene ends were 5 bases for V and 2 bases for J; bases not matched to a gene: 6.

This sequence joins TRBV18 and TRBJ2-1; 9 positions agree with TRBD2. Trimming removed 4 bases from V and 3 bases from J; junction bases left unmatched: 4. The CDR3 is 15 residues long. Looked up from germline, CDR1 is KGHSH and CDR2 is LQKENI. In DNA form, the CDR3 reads TGTGCCAGCTCACTTAGCGGGGGAAACTACAATGAGCAGTTCTTC. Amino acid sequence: CASSLSGGNYNEQFF.

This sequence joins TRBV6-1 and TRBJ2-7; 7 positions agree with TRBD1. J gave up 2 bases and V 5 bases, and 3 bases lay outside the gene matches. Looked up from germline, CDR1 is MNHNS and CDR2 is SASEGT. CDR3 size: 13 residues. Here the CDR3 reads CASSPTGTYEQYF. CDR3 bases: TGTGCCAGCAGTCCGACAGGGACCTACGAGCAGTACTTC.

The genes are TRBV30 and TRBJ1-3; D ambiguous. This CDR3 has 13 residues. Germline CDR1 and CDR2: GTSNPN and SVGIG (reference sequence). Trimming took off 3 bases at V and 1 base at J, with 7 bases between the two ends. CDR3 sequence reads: CAWSRKSGNTIYF. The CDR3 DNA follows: TGTGCCTGGAGCAGGAAATCTGGAAACACCATATATTTT.

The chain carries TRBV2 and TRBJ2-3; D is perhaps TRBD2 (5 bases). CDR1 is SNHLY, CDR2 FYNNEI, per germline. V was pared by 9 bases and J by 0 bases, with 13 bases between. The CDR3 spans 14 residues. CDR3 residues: CASKDRLSTDTQYF. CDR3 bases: TGTGCCAGTAAGGACCGACTAAGCACAGATACGCAGTATTTT.

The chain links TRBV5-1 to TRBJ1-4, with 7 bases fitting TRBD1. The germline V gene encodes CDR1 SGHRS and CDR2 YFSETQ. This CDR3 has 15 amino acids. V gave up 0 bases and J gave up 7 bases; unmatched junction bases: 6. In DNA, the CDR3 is TGCGCCAGCAGCTTGGCGGGGGACAGAAGTGAAAAACTGTTTTTT. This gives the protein CASSLAGDRSEKLFF.

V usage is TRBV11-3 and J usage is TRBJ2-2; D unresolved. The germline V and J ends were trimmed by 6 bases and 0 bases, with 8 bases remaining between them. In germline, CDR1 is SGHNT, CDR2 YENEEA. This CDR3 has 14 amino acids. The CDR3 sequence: CASSQSANTGELFF. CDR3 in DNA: TGTGCCAGCAGTCAATCGGCGAACACCGGGGAGCTGTTTTTT.

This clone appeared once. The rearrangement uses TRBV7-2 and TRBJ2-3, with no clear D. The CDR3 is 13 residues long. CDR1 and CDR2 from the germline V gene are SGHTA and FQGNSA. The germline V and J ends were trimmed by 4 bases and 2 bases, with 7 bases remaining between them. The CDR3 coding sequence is TGTGCCAGCAGCTCCTATATCACAGATACGCAGTATTTT. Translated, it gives CASSSYITDTQYF.

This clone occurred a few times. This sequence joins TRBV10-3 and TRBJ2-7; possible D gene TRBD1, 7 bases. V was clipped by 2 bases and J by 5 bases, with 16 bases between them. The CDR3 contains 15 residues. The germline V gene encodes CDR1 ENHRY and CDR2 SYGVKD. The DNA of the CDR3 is TGTGCCATCAGTGAGAGACCTCAGGGGGAGGACGAGCAGTACTTC. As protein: CAISERPQGEDEQYF.

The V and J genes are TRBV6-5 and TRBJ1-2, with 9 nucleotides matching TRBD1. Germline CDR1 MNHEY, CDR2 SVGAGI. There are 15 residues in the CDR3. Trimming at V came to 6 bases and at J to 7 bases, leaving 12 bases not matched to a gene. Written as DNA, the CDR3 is TGTGCCAGCAGGGATCCGGGACAGGGTTTCGGTGGCTACACCTTC. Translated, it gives CASRDPGQGFGGYTF.

The CDR3 nucleotides read TGTGCCAGCAGCTTAGAGGTACTAGCGGGGGTCTCGACTAGCACAGATACGCAGTATTTT. This translates into CASSLEVLAGVSTSTDTQYF. The chain combines TRBV7-8 with TRBJ2-3, with 11 bases aligning to TRBD2. The CDR3 length is 20 residues. CDR1 is SGHVS, CDR2 FQNEAQ, per germline. V gave up 1 base and J gave up 0 bases; unmatched junction bases: 12.